This T cell receptor beta chain came from a study of blood T cell repertoires in COVID-19. Across 20 to 25 US areas, participants ranged in age from about 18 to 100 years. Germline CDR1 is MDHEN and CDR2 is SYDVKM. V was trimmed by 4 bases and J by 7 bases, leaving 10 bases between them. The CDR3 sequence is 12 residues long. TCRdb's copy holds only in-frame clones and misses some; the assay was immunoSEQ multiplex PCR. Of some 130,000 clones in the sample, roughly 85% were seen once. The sequenced sample consisted of PBMCs or T cells enriched from blood (not recorded which). The chain is built from TRBV28 and TRBJ1-1; no reliable D call. The sequence was obtained from a man in his forties or fifties who had recovered from COVID-19. CDR3 amino acids: CASSSTRLEAFF. The CDR3 DNA follows: TGTGCCAGCAGTTCGACTCGTCTTGAAGCTTTCTTT. Drawing the rest from reference TRBV28 and TRBJ1-1, the complete variable domain is DVKVTQSSRYLVKRTGEKVFLECVQDMDHENMFWYRQDPGLGLRLIYFSYDVKMKEKGDIPEGYSVSREKKERFSLILESASTNQTSMYLCASSSTRLEAFFGQGTRLTVV.